The table lists the clone carrying this T cell receptor (beta chain) with a few counts. This specimen belongs to a study of quantifying T cell responses using KT2 cells. For the study at large: RNA was reverse transcribed with TCR alpha and beta constant-region primers.

The cDNA 3' end received a ligated oligonucleotide with a UMI. The first PCR ran roughly 4 cycles with an equimolar RC1.1 and RC1.2 beta primer mix. TCRdb itself ran the UMI-ligation and nested PCR reads through MiXCR, one entry per CDR3 protein. The table records tens of thousands of distinct CDR3 sequences, more than 7% of them present only once. Known numbers of the T cell clone KT2 were added to PBMC. Losses at the gene ends were 5 bases for V and 6 bases for J; bases not matched to a gene: 8. Germline CDR1 reads SGHVS; CDR2 reads FQNEAQ. The CDR3 is 14 residues long. The chain recombines TRBV7-8 with TRBJ2-3; 7 nucleotides align to TRBD2. This clonotype was sampled from a human donor. Sequencing was done on a sample of PBMCs spiked with cells of the T cell clone KT2. CDR3 protein: CASSLSGNQDTQYF. The CDR3 bases are TGTGCCAGCAGCCTGAGCGGGAATCAGGATACGCAGTATTTT.